Listed here is a single T cell receptor (beta chain). Antigen unknown. TCRdb reworked the 5' RACE reads into one entry per CDR3 protein, no DNA. The table counts about 440,000 distinct CDR3 sequences; 2.4% lies in the top ten. The sample belongs to a study of monozygotic twins with inflammatory bowel disease. Study-wide findings and caveats: Reduced clonotype sharing with other individuals was observed in IBD patients relative to healthy twins, especially with disease activity. It was not supported that a single strong signal or clonotype was associated with IBD.

The CDR3 spans 15 residues. In germline, CDR1 is MDHEN, CDR2 SYDVKM. This chain links TRBV28 with TRBJ1-1. This sequence originates from a human donor with ulcerative colitis or Crohn's disease, or a healthy co-twin of an affected twin (not recorded which). The material sequenced was blood. This CDR3 reads CASRYKAGGAAEAFF.